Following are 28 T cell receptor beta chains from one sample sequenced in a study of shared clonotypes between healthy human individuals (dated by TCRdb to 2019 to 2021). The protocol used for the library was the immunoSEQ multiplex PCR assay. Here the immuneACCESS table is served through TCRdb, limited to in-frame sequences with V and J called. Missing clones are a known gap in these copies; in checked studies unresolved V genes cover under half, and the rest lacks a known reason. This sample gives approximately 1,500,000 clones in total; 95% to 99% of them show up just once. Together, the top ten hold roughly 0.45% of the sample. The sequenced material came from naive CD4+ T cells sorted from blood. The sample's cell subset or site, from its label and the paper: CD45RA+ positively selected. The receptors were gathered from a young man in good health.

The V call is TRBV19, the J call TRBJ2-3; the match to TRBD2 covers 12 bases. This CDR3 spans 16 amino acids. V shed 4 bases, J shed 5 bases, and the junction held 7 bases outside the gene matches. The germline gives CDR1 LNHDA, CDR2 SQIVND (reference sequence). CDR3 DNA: TGTGCCAGTAGTAGCAGACTAGCGGGAGATGTAGATACGCAGTATTTT. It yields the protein CASSSRLAGDVDTQYF.

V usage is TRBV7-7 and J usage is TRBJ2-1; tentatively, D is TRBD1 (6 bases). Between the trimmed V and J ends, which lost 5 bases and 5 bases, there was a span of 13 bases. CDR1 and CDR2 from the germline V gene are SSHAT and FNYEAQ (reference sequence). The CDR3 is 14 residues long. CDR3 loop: CASSPQGFHNEQFF. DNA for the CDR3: TGTGCCAGCAGCCCCCAGGGGTTCCACAATGAGCAGTTCTTC.

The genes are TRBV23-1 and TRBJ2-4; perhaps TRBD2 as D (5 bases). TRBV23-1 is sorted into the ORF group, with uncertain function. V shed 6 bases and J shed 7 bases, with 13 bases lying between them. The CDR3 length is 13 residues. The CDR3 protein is CASRTPTGNIQYF. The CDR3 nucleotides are TGCGCCAGCAGGACCCCAACGGGGAACATTCAGTACTTC.

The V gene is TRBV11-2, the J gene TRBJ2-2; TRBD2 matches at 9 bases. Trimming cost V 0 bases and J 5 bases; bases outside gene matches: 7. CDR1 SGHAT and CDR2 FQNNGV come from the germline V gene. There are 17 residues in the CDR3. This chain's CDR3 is CASSLDWPSGDTGELFF. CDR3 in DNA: TGTGCCAGCAGCTTAGATTGGCCTAGCGGGGATACCGGGGAGCTGTTTTTT. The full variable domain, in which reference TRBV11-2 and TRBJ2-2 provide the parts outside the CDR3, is EAGVAQSPRYKIIEKRQSVAFWCNPISGHATLYWYQQILGQGPKLLIQFQNNGVVDDSQLPKDRFSAERLKGVDSTLKIQPAKLEDSAVYLCASSLDWPSGDTGELFFGEGSRLTVL.

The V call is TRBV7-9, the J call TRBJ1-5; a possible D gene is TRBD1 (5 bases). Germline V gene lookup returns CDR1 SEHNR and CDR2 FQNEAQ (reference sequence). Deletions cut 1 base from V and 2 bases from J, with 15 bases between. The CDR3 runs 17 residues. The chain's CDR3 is CASSLVPSGAGNQPQHF. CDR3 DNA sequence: TGTGCCAGCAGCTTAGTTCCCTCCGGGGCAGGCAATCAGCCCCAGCATTTT.

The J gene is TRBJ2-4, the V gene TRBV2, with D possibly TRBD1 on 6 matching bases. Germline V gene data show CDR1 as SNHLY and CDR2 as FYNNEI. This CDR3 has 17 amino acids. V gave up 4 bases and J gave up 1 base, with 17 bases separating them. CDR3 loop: CASSGQGPGSAKNIQYF. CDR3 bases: TGTGCCAGCAGTGGTCAGGGGCCCGGGTCGGCCAAAAACATTCAGTACTTC.

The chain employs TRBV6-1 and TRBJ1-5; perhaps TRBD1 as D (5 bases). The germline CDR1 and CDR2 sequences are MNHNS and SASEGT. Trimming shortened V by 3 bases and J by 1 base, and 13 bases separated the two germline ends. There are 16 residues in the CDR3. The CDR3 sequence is CASSEVGAGSNQPQHF. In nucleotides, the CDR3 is TGTGCCAGCAGTGAGGTCGGGGCAGGGAGCAATCAGCCCCAGCATTTT.

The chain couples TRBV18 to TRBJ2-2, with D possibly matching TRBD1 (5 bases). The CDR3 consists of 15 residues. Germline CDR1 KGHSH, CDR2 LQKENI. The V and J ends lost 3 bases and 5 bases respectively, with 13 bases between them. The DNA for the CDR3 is TGTGCCAGCTCACCGGTCAGGGATCGAACCGGGGAGCTGTTTTTT. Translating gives CASSPVRDRTGELFF. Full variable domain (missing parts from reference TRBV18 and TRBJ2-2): NAGVMQNPRHLVRRRGQEARLRCSPMKGHSHVYWYRQLPEEGLKFMVYLQKENIIDESGMPKERFSAEFPKEGPSILRIQQVVRGDSAAYFCASSPVRDRTGELFFGEGSRLTVL.

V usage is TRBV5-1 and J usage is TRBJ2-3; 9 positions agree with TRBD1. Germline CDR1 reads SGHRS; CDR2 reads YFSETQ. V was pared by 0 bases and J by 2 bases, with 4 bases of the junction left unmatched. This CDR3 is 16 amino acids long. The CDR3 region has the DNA TGCGCCAGCAGCTTGGGCGGGACAGGGTACACAGATACGCAGTATTTT. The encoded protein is CASSLGGTGYTDTQYF. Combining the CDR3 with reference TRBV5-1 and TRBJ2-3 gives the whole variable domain KAGVTQTPRYLIKTRGQQVTLSCSPISGHRSVSWYQQTPGQGLQFLFEYFSETQRNKGNFPGRFSGRQFSNSRSEMNVSTLELGDSALYLCASSLGGTGYTDTQYFGPGTRLTVL.

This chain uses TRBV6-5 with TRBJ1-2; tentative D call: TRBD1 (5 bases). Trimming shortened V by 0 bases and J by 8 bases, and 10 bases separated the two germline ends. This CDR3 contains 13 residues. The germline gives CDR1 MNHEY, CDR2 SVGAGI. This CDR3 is CASSYSRGEGYTF. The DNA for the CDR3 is TGTGCCAGCAGTTACTCGAGAGGGGAAGGCTACACCTTC.

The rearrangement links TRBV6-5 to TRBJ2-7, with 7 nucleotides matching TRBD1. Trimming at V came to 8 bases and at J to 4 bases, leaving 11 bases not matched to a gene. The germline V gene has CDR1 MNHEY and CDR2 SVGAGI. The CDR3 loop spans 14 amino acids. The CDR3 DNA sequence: TGTGCCAGCTCAGTGAACAGGGGAATATACGAGCAGTACTTC. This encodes CASSVNRGIYEQYF.

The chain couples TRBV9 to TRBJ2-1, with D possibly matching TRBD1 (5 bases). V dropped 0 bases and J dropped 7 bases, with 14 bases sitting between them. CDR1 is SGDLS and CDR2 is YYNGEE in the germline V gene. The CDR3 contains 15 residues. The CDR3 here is CASSVAGAANNEQFF. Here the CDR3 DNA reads TGTGCCAGCAGCGTAGCTGGGGCAGCAAATAATGAGCAGTTCTTC.

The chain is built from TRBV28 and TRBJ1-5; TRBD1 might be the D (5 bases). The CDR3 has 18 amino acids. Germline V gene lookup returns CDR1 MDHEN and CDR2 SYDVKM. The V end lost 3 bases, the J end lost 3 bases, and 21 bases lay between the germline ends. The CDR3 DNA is TGTGCCAGCAGTTTTAACCGTTGGGGTCAGGGCAACAATCAGCCCCAGCATTTT. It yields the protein CASSFNRWGQGNNQPQHF.

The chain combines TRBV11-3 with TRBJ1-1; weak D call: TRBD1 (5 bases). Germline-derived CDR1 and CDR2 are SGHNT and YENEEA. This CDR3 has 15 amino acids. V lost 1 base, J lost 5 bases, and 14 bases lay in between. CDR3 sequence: CASSLGTAEGTEAFF. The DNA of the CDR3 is TGTGCCAGCAGCTTAGGGACCGCAGAGGGGACTGAAGCTTTCTTT.

The chain's CDR3 is CASSFGPAGGGNEQFF. Written as DNA, the CDR3 is TGTGCCAGCAGCTTTGGCCCAGCGGGAGGAGGGAATGAGCAGTTCTTC. The V gene is TRBV11-2, the J gene TRBJ2-1, with 9 bases identical to TRBD2. The CDR3 loop spans 16 amino acids. The germline V gene has CDR1 SGHAT and CDR2 FQNNGV. Trimming cost V 3 bases and J 7 bases; bases outside gene matches: 10.

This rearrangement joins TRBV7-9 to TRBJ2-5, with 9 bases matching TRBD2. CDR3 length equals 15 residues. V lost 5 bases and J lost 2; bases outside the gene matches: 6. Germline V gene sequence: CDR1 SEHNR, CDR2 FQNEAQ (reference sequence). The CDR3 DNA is TGTGCCAGCAGCGTCACTAGCGGGCTACAAGAGACCCAGTACTTC. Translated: CASSVTSGLQETQYF.

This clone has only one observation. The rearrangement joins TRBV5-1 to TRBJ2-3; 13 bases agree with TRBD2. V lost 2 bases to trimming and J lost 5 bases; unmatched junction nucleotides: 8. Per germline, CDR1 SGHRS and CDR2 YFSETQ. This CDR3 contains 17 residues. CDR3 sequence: CASSFWTSGSEEDTQYF. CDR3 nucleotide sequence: TGCGCCAGCAGCTTCTGGACTAGCGGGAGTGAGGAAGATACGCAGTATTTT.

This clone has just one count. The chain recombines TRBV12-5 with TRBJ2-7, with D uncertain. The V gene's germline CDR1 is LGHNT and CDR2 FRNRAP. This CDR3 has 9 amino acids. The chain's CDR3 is CALFPEQYF. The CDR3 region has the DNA TGTGCCCTATTCCCGGAGCAGTACTTC.

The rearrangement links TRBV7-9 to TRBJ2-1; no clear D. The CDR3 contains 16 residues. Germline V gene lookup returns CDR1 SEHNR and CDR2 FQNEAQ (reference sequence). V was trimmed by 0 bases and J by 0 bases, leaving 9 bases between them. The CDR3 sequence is CASSLALVGSYNEQFF. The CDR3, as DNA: TGTGCCAGCAGCTTAGCGCTAGTAGGCTCCTACAATGAGCAGTTCTTC.

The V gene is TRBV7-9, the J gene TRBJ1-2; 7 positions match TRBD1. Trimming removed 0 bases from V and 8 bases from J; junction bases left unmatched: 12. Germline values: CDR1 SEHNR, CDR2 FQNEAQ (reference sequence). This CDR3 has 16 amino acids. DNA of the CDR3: TGTGCCAGCAGCTTAGCGGCGGCAGGGGGAAATGGAGGCTACACCTTC. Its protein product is CASSLAAAGGNGGYTF.

CDR3 sequence (DNA): TGTGCCAGCAGCCGAGCGGGCACAGATACGCAGTATTTT. Protein: CASSRAGTDTQYF. The chain combines TRBV7-9 with TRBJ2-3, with D perhaps TRBD2 (5 bases). Looked up from germline, CDR1 is SEHNR and CDR2 is FQNEAQ (reference sequence). V was pared by 5 bases and J by 1 base, with 7 bases between. The CDR3 has 13 amino acids.

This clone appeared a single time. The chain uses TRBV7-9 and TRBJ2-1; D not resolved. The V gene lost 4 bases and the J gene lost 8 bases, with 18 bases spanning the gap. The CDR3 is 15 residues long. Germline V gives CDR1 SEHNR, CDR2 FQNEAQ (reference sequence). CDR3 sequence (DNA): TGTGCCAGCAGCTCCCGGAGTCCTGGTGGCCATGAGCAGTTCTTC. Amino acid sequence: CASSSRSPGGHEQFF.

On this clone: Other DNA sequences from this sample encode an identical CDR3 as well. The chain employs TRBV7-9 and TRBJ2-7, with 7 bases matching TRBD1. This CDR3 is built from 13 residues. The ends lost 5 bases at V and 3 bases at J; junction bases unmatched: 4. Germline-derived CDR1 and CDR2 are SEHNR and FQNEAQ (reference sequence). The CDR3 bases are TGTGCCAGCAGCCTAAGGGACAGCTACGAGCAGTACTTC. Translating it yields CASSLRDSYEQYF.

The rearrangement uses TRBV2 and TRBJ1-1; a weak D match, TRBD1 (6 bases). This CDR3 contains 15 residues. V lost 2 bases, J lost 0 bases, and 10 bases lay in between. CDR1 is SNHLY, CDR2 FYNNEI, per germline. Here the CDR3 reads CASSEQGFMNTEAFF. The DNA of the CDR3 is TGTGCCAGCAGTGAACAGGGGTTCATGAACACTGAAGCTTTCTTT.

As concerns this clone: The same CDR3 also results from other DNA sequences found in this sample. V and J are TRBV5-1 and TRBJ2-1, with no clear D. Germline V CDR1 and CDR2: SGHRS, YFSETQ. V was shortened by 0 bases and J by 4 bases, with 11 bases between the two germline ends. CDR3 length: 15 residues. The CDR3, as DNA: TGCGCCAGCAGCTTGGCGGCAGTTAGTTACAATGAGCAGTTCTTC. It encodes CASSLAAVSYNEQFF.

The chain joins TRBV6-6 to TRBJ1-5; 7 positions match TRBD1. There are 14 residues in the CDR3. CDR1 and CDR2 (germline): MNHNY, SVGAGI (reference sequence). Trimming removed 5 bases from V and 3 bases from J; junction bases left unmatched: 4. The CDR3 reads CASSKTGINQPQHF. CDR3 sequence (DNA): TGTGCCAGCAGTAAGACAGGGATCAATCAGCCCCAGCATTTT.

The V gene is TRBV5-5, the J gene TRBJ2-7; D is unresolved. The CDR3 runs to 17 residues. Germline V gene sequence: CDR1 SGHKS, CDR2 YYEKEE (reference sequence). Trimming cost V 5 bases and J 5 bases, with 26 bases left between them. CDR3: CASSPLRRQSLVNEQYF. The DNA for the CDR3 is TGTGCCAGCAGTCCGCTTCGGCGGCAGTCTTTAGTCAACGAGCAGTACTTC.

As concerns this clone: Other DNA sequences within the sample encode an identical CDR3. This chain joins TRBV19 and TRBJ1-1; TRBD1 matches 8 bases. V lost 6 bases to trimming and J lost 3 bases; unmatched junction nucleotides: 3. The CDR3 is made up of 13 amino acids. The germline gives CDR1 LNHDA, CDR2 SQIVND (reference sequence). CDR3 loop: CASSTDRDTEAFF. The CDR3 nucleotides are TGTGCCAGTAGCACGGACAGGGACACTGAAGCTTTCTTT. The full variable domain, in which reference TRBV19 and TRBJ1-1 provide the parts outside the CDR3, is DGGITQSPKYLFRKEGQNVTLSCEQNLNHDAMYWYRQDPGQGLRLIYYSQIVNDFQKGDIAEGYSVSREKKESFPLTVTSAQKNPTAFYLCASSTDRDTEAFFGQGTRLTVV.